The TCR beta chain described here comes from a study of cytomegalovirus exposure and HLA in healthy donors. Overall study findings and caveats: A later analysis linked a missense variant in DCLRE1C to the trimming of TCR beta V and J genes.

This CDR3 is 13 amino acids long. CDR1 SGHTA and CDR2 FQGNSA come from the germline V gene. Deletions cut 1 base from V and 7 bases from J, with 11 bases between. As concerns this clone: The target antigen is unknown.

Amplification used 60 Vbeta primers and 13 Jbeta primers. Here immunoSEQ multiplex PCR was the method, and the copy in TCRdb shows in-frame clones only, minus some. This table has some 140,000 clones, 60% to 85% appearing once. The clonotype originates from a woman aged 18 to 35 in good health and CMV-seronegative. J is TRBJ2-7 and V is TRBV7-2, with a possible D match to TRBD2 (6 bases). The sequenced sample was PBMCs. This CDR3 reads CASSLVRGGEQYF. The CDR3 bases are TGTGCCAGCAGCTTAGTGAGGGGAGGAGAGCAGTACTTC.